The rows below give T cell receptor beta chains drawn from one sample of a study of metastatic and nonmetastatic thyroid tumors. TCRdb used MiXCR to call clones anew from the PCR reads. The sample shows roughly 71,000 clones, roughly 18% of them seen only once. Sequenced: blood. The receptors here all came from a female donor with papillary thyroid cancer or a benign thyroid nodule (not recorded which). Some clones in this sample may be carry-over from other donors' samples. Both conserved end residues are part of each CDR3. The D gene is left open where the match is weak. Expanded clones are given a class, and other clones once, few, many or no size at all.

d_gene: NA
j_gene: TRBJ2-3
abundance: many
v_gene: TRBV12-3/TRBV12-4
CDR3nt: TGTGCCAGCAGTCTACTCAGGGCGGATACGCAGTATTTT
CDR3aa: CASSLLRADTQYF

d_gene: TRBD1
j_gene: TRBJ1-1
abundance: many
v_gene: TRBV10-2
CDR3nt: TGCGCCAGCAGTGGACAGGGGTTGGGCACTGAAGCTTTCTTT
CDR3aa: CASSGQGLGTEAFF

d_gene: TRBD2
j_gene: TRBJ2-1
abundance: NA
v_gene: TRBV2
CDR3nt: TGTGCCAGCATTGAAGCTCCTACTAGCGGAGAGTTCTTC
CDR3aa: CASIEAPTSGEFF

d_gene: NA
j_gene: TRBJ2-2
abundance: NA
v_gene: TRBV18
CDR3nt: TGTGCCAGCTCACCCGGGACCGAGGGATCGGTGTTTTTT
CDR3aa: CASSPGTEGSVFF

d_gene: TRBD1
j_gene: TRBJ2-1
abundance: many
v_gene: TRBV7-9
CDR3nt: TGTGCCAGCAGCCCCCGGGACAGGGTTGTTGAGCAGTTCTTC
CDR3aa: CASSPRDRVVEQFF

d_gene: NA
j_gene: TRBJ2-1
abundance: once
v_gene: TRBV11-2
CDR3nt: TGTGCCAGCAGGTGGGGGCCCTACAATGAGCAGTTCTTC
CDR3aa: CASRWGPYNEQFF

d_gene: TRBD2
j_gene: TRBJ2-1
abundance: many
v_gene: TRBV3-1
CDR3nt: TGTGCCAGCAGCCCCGGACTAGCGGGACTCGAGCAGTTCTTC
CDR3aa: CASSPGLAGLEQFF

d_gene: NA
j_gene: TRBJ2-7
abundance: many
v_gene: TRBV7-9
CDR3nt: TGTGCCAGCAGCTTAAATGGGCCCTACGAGCAGTACTTC
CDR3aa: CASSLNGPYEQYF

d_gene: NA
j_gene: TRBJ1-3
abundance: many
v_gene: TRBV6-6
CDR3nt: TGTGCCAGCAGTTACTCGACCCAGTCTGGAAACACCATATATTTT
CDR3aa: CASSYSTQSGNTIYF

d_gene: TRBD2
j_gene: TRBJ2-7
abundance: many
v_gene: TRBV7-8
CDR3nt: TGTGCCAGCAGCTTATCCAGCGGGAGGGTGTACGAGCAGTACTTC
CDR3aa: CASSLSSGRVYEQYF

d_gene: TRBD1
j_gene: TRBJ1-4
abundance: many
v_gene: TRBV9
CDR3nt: TGTGCCAGCAGCGGCGGACAGGGGATCGGTGAAAAACTGTTTTTT
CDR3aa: CASSGGQGIGEKLFF

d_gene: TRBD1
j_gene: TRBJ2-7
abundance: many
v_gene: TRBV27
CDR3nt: TGTGCCAGCAGAAAAAGACAGGGGGCCAACGAGCAGTACTTC
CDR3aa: CASRKRQGANEQYF

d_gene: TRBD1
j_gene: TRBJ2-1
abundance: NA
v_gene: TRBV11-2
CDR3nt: TGTGCCAGCAGCGGCCGGGACAGGGTTTTAGATGAGCAGTTCTTC
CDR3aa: CASSGRDRVLDEQFF